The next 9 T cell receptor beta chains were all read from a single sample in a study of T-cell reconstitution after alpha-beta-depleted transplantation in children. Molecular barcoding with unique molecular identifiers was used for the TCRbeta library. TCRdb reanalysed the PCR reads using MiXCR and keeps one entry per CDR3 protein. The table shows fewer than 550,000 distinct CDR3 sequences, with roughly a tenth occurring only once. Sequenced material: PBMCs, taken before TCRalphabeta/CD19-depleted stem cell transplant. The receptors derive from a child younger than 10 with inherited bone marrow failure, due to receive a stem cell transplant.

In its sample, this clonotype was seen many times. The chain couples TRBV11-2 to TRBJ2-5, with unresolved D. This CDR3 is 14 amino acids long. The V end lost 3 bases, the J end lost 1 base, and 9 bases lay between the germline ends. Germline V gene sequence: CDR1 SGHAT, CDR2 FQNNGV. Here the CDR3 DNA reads TGTGCCAGCAGCTTGCACAGACCCCAAGAGACCCAGTACTTC. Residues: CASSLHRPQETQYF.

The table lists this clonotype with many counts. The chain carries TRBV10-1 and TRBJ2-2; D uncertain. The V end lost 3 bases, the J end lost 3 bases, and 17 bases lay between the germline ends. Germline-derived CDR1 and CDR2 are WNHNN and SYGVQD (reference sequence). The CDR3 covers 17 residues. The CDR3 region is CASSENPAAWDTGELFF. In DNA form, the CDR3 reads TGCGCCAGCAGTGAAAATCCCGCGGCATGGGACACCGGGGAGCTGTTTTTT.

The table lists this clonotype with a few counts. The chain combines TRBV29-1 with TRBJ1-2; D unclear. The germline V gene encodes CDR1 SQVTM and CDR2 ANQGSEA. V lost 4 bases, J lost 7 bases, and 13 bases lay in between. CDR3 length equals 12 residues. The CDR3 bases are TGCAGCGTTGTTAAGGGTTCCAGTGGCTACACCTTC. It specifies CSVVKGSSGYTF.

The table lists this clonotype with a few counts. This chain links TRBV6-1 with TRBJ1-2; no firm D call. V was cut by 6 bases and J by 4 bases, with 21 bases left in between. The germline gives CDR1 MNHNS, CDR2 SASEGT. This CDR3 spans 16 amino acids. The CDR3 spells CASRQHGHTLLYGYTF. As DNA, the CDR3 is TGTGCCAGCAGACAACACGGGCATACTCTGCTCTATGGCTACACCTTC.

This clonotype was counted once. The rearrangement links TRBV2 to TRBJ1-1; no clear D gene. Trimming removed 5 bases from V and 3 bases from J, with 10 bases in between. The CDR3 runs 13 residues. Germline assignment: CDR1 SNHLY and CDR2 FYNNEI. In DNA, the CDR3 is TGTGCCAGCAGTAGGTCAAAAGACACTGAAGCTTTCTTT. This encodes CASSRSKDTEAFF.

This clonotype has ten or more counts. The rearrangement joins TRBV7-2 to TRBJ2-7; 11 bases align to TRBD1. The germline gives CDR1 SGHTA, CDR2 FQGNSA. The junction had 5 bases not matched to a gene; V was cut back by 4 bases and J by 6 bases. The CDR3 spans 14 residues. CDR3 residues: CASSSDRGQSEQYF. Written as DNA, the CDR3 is TGTGCCAGCAGCTCGGACAGGGGGCAAAGCGAGCAGTACTTC.

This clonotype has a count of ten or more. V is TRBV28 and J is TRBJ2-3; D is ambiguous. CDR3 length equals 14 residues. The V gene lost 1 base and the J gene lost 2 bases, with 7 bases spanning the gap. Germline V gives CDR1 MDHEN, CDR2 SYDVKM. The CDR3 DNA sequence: TGTGCCAGCAGTTTATTCCGAACCACAGATACGCAGTATTTT. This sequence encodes CASSLFRTTDTQYF. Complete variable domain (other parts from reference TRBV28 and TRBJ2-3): DVKVTQSSRYLVKRTGEKVFLECVQDMDHENMFWYRQDPGLGLRLIYFSYDVKMKEKGDIPEGYSVSREKKERFSLILESASTNQTSMYLCASSLFRTTDTQYFGPGTRLTVL.

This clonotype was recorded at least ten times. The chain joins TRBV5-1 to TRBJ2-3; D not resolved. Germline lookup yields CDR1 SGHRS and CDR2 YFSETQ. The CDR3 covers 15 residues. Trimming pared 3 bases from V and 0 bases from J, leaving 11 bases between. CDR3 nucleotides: TGCGCCAGCAGCTACCTAGAGGCTAGCACAGATACGCAGTATTTT. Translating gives CASSYLEASTDTQYF.

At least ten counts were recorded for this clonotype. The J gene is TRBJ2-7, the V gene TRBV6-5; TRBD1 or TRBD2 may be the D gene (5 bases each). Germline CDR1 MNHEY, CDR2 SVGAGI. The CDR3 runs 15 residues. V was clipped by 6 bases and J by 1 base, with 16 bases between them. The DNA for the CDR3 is TGTGCCAGCAGGCCTCGGAGAGGGGATTCCTACGAGCAGTACTTC. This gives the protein CASRPRRGDSYEQYF.